The 10 T cell receptor beta chains below come from one sample, sequenced in a study of blood T cells in healthy people across ages. A second 7 to 11 cycle PCR used barcoded and J-beta primers. A single record per CDR3 protein comes from TCRdb applying MiXCR to the 5' RACE reads. The table has 1.5 million to 2 million distinct CDR3 sequences, 40% to 55% seen once; the top ten hold 2% to 2.5%. Material: blood. These receptors were obtained from a woman aged 40 to 55 in good health.

Here the CDR3 DNA reads TGTGCCAGCAGCTTAAGCGGGGGGCTCTCCGAGCAGTACTTC. The encoded protein is CASSLSGGLSEQYF. The chain joins TRBV7-2 to TRBJ2-7; 9 nucleotides align to TRBD2. The germline V gene encodes CDR1 SGHTA and CDR2 FQGNSA. The trim removed 2 bases at V and 6 bases at J, leaving 5 bases unmatched. The CDR3 runs to 14 residues.

This clonotype has just a few counts. The chain has TRBV21-1 and TRBJ2-5; whether TRBD2, the table's D call, matches the DNA was not checked. TRBV21-1 is assigned pseudogene status. This CDR3 is 15 amino acids long. CDR3 sequence (DNA): TGTGCCAGCAGCAAAAGGGCCAGGCTCGAAGAGACCCAGTACTTC. Translating gives CASSKRARLEETQYF.

The chain couples TRBV18 to TRBJ2-5; D is ambiguous. Trimming took off 3 bases at V and 4 bases at J, with 6 bases between the two ends. CDR1 is KGHSH, CDR2 LQKENI, per germline. The CDR3 is 12 residues long. The CDR3 protein is CASSPQAETQYF. Here the CDR3 DNA reads TGTGCCAGCTCACCTCAGGCAGAGACCCAGTACTTC.

This rearrangement joins TRBV20-1 to TRBJ2-3; TRBD1 matches at 8 bases. Germline CDR1 DFQATT, CDR2 SNEGSKA (reference sequence). This CDR3 spans 13 amino acids. J gave up 2 bases and V 6 bases, and 4 bases lay outside the gene matches. Written as DNA, the CDR3 is TGCAGTGCGAAGGACAGGGACACAGATACGCAGTATTTT. Translated: CSAKDRDTDTQYF.

This rearrangement joins TRBV28 to TRBJ1-4, with D unclear. From germline, CDR1 is MDHEN and CDR2 SYDVKM. This CDR3 comprises 12 residues. V was pared by 6 bases and J by 8 bases, with 10 bases between. The CDR3 DNA is TGTGCCAGCAGCTCCCCAGTGGAAAAACTGTTTTTT. Protein product: CASSSPVEKLFF.

The V and J genes are TRBV27 and TRBJ1-2; weak D call: TRBD1 (5 bases). CDR3 length equals 13 residues. CDR1 is MNHEY, CDR2 SMNVEV, per germline (reference sequence). Between the trimmed V and J ends, which lost 6 bases and 2 bases, there was a span of 10 bases. The CDR3 nucleotides read TGTGCCAGCAGGCGGACACGCAACTATGGCTACACCTTC. Protein sequence: CASRRTRNYGYTF.

The rearrangement uses TRBV12-3 or TRBV12-4 and TRBJ2-2; 10 bases fit TRBD2. With 6 bases clipped from V and 6 bases from J, the junction kept 16 bases outside the gene matches. This CDR3 has 18 amino acids. CDR3 region: CASSWSGGDYLGAGELFF. The DNA of the CDR3 is TGTGCCAGCAGCTGGAGCGGGGGGGACTATTTAGGCGCCGGGGAGCTGTTTTTT.

A few counts support this clonotype. The chain uses TRBV6-5 and TRBJ1-1, with D possibly being TRBD1 (5 bases). V lost 6 bases and J 1 base, leaving 6 bases between the germline ends. This CDR3 has 12 residues. From germline, CDR1 is MNHEY and CDR2 SVGAGI. CDR3 sequence: CASRRGNTEAFF. The CDR3 region has the DNA TGTGCCAGCAGAAGGGGGAACACTGAAGCTTTCTTT.

V gene TRBV18 combines with J gene TRBJ2-5; 9 positions agree with TRBD1. J lost 5 bases, V lost 8 bases, and 9 bases had no gene match. Germline lookup yields CDR1 KGHSH and CDR2 LQKENI. This CDR3 is 14 amino acids long. The CDR3 reads CASTRTGDMETQYF. In DNA form, the CDR3 reads TGTGCCAGCACCCGGACAGGGGATATGGAGACCCAGTACTTC.

The chain recombines TRBV4-2 with TRBJ2-1, with 9 bases lining up with TRBD1. V lost 3 bases and J lost 5; bases outside the gene matches: 14. Germline V gives CDR1 LGHNA, CDR2 YNFKEQ. The CDR3 is made up of 18 amino acids. The CDR3 coding sequence is TGTGCCAGCAGCCATCAACTCCCCGGACAGGGGACAAACAATGAGCAGTTCTTC. The encoded protein is CASSHQLPGQGTNNEQFF.